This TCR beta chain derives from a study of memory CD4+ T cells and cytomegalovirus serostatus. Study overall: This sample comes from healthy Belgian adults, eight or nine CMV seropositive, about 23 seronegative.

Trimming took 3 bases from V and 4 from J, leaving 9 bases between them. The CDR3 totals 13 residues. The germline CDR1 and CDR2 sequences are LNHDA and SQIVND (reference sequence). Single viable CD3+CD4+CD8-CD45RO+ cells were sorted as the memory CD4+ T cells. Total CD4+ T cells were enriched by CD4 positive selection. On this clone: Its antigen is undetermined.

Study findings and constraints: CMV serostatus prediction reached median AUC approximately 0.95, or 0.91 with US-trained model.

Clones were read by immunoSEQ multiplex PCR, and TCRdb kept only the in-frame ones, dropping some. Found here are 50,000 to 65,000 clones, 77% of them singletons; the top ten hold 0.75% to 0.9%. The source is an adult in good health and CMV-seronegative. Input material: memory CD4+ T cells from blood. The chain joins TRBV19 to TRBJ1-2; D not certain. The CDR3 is CASSIGGIYGYTF. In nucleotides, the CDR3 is TGTGCCAGTAGTATTGGAGGGATCTATGGCTACACCTTC. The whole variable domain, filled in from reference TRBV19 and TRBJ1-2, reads DGGITQSPKYLFRKEGQNVTLSCEQNLNHDAMYWYRQDPGQGLRLIYYSQIVNDFQKGDIAEGYSVSREKKESFPLTVTSAQKNPTAFYLCASSIGGIYGYTFGSGTRLTVV.